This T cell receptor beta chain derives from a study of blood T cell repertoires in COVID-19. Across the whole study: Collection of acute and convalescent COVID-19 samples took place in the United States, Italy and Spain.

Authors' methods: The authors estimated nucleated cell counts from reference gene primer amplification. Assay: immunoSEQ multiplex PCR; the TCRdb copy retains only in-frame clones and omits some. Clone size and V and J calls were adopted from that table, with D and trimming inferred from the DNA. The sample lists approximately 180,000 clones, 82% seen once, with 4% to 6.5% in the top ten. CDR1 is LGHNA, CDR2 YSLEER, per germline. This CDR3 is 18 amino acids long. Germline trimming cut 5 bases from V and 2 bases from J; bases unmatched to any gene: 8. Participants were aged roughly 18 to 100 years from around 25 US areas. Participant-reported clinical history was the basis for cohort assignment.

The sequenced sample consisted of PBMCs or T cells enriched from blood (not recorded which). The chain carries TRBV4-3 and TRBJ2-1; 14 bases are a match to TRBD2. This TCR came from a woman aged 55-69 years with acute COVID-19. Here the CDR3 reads CASSVSETSGGAYNEQFF. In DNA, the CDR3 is TGCGCCAGCAGCGTATCGGAGACTAGCGGGGGGGCCTACAATGAGCAGTTCTTC.